Listed below are T cell receptor beta chains from one sample, sequenced in a study of T cell responses to AZD1222 COVID-19 vaccine. Method: immunoSEQ multiplex PCR; TCRdb's copy keeps in-frame clones and lacks some. The sample lists about 140,000 clones, more than 90% seen once, with roughly 1.8% in the top ten. Sequencing was performed on peripheral blood, taken on day 0 of AZD1222 vaccination. These receptors all stem from an adult in good health. Both conserved end residues are part of each CDR3. A D gene is named only where the DNA matches it firmly. Clone size is shown for a subset of rows, as once, few, many or a class of expanded clone.

TRBV6-4	NA	16	TRBD1	TRBJ1-6	TGTGCCAGCAGTCAGGAGAGACAGGGGGCGAACTCACCCCTCCACTTT	CASSQERQGANSPLHF
TRBV28	NA	14	TRBD1	TRBJ1-1	TGTGCCAGCAGTGGAGGACAGGGGGCCACTGAAGCTTTCTTT	CASSGGQGATEAFF
TRBV2	NA	14	NA	TRBJ2-1	TGTGCCAGCAGGCCAACCTCCGCAGGGAATGAGCAGTTCTTC	CASRPTSAGNEQFF
TRBV7-2	NA	18	NA	TRBJ1-4	TGTGCCAGCAGCACCCAAATATCAGGGAGGGGGGCTAATGAAAAACTGTTTTTT	CASSTQISGRGANEKLFF
TRBV13	once	13	NA	TRBJ2-7	TGTGCCAGCAGCTTAGTCGGCTCCTACGAGCAGTACTTC	CASSLVGSYEQYF
TRBV5-4	NA	16	NA	TRBJ1-6	TGTGCCAGCAGCTTGAGGGTTGGGGGTGGGGGATCACCCCTCCACTTT	CASSLRVGGGGSPLHF
TRBV9	NA	13	NA	TRBJ2-7	TGTGCCAGCAGCGCTGTGGAAAGGGACGAGCAGTACTTC	CASSAVERDEQYF
TRBV4-1	NA	14	TRBD1	TRBJ1-4	TGCGCCAGCAGCCAAGGACAGGGGTCTGAAAAACTGTTTTTT	CASSQGQGSEKLFF
TRBV6-5	NA	14	TRBD1	TRBJ1-2	TGTGCCAGCAGGACAGGGGGCGCGAGATATGGCTACACCTTC	CASRTGGARYGYTF
TRBV3-1/TRBV3-2	NA	16	NA	TRBJ2-1	TGTGCCAGCAGCCAAGTCTTGCGGGGAAGGGCCAATGAGCAGTTCTTC	CASSQVLRGRANEQFF
TRBV5-4	NA	15	TRBD1	TRBJ1-2	TGTGCCAGCAGCTTGGTTCCGGGACAGATTTATGGCTACACCTTC	CASSLVPGQIYGYTF
TRBV19	NA	13	NA	TRBJ1-5	TGTGCCAGCAGGGCCCAACTTAATCAGCCCCAGCATTTT	CASRAQLNQPQHF
TRBV6-1	once	17	NA	TRBJ1-5	TGTGCCAGCAGTGAAGATAGGCGGCAGTCGGGCAATCAGCCCCAGCATTTT	CASSEDRRQSGNQPQHF
TRBV7-8	few	19	TRBD1	TRBJ1-5	TGTGCCAGCAGCTTAGTCGAGGACAGGGGGACGGCCGGGCGTCAGCCCCAGCATTTT	CASSLVEDRGTAGRQPQHF
TRBV5-1	NA	13	NA	TRBJ1-1	TGCGCCAGCAGCTTGCAGCCGAACACTGAAGCTTTCTTT	CASSLQPNTEAFF
TRBV13	NA	15	TRBD2	TRBJ2-3	TGTGCCAGCAGCTTCACTAGCGGGGTGGCAGATACGCAGTATTTT	CASSFTSGVADTQYF
TRBV30	few	13	NA	TRBJ2-7	TGTGCCTGTTCTCAGGGTTTTCCCTACGAGCAGTACTTC	CACSQGFPYEQYF
TRBV4-2	NA	15	NA	TRBJ2-7	TGTGCCAGCAGCCAAGAGGGGGTCTCCTTCTACGAGCAGTACTTC	CASSQEGVSFYEQYF
TRBV7-8	NA	15	TRBD1	TRBJ1-5	TGTGCCAGCAGCAGCGGACAGGCTAGCAATCAGCCCCAGCATTTT	CASSSGQASNQPQHF
TRBV7-9	NA	11	NA	TRBJ1-2	TGTGCCATTGAAGGGGCGGGAGGCTACACCTTC	CAIEGAGGYTF
TRBV19	NA	14	NA	TRBJ2-1	TGTGCCAGTAATAACCGGGGGGGACAGGGAGAGCAGTTCTTC	CASNNRGGQGEQFF
TRBV28	NA	15	TRBD1	TRBJ2-7	TGTGCCAGCAGGTCAGGGACAGGGACGTACTACGAGCAGTACTTC	CASRSGTGTYYEQYF
TRBV24-1	once	17	NA	TRBJ2-3	TGTGCCACCAGTGATTCCGGGACGCTTGTCGGGGGAGATACGCAGTATTTT	CATSDSGTLVGGDTQYF
TRBV5-1	NA	16	TRBD2	TRBJ2-7	TGCGCCAGCAGCTTAAATATTCTAGCGGGAGGCTACGAGCAGTACTTC	CASSLNILAGGYEQYF
TRBV28	NA	15	NA	TRBJ1-5	TGTGCCAGCAGGATCTTGACAGCATTCAATCAGCCCCAGCATTTT	CASRILTAFNQPQHF
TRBV19	NA	12	NA	TRBJ1-6	TGTGCCAGTAGTATGAGGGGATCACCCCTCCACTTT	CASSMRGSPLHF
TRBV11-2	NA	13	NA	TRBJ2-2	TGTGCCAGCAGCTTAGCGGTGATCGGGGAGCTGTTTTTT	CASSLAVIGELFF
TRBV7-9	NA	16	NA	TRBJ2-1	TGTGCCAGCAGCGTCGGACGGCGGAGCTCCTACAATGAGCAGTTCTTC	CASSVGRRSSYNEQFF
TRBV30	once	13	NA	TRBJ2-1	TGTGCCTGGAGTGCGGGGACGTACAATGAGCAGTTCTTC	CAWSAGTYNEQFF
TRBV12-3/TRBV12-4	few	10	NA	TRBJ1-5	TGTGCCAGCGCAACAGGGCCCCAGCATTTT	CASATGPQHF
TRBV27	NA	16	NA	TRBJ2-1	TGTGCCAGCAGTAACCCCGGGACTGCAGCCTACAATGAGCAGTTCTTC	CASSNPGTAAYNEQFF
TRBV15	NA	14	NA	TRBJ1-5	TGTGCCACCAGCAGAGGACGGGAAAATCAGCCCCAGCATTTT	CATSRGRENQPQHF
TRBV2	NA	15	NA	TRBJ2-1	TGTGCCAGCAGGACGACTCCCGAGGCCTACAATGAGCAGTTCTTC	CASRTTPEAYNEQFF
TRBV6-5	NA	15	TRBD1	TRBJ1-1	TGTGCCAGCAGTCCCCTAGGACAGGTGAACACTGAAGCTTTCTTT	CASSPLGQVNTEAFF
TRBV11-2	NA	13	NA	TRBJ1-1	TGTGCCAGCAGTCCTCGGCCGAACACTGAAGCTTTCTTT	CASSPRPNTEAFF
TRBV2	NA	10	NA	TRBJ2-3	TGTGCCAGCGGGGGGAATACGCAGTATTTT	CASGGNTQYF
TRBV11-2	NA	14	TRBD2	TRBJ2-7	TGTGCCAGCAGCATGGGACTATTCTCCTACGAGCAGTACTTC	CASSMGLFSYEQYF
TRBV3-1/TRBV3-2	NA	14	NA	TRBJ2-1	TGTGCCAGCAGCCACTGGAGCTCCTACAATGAGCAGTTCTTC	CASSHWSSYNEQFF
TRBV5-1	NA	14	TRBD1	TRBJ2-5	TGCGCCAGCAGCCAACAGACAGGGTCGGAGACCCAGTACTTC	CASSQQTGSETQYF
TRBV11-2	NA	15	NA	TRBJ1-1	TGTGCCAGCAGCGCGCGTAGGGGCCTGAACACTGAAGCTTTCTTT	CASSARRGLNTEAFF
TRBV11-2	NA	14	TRBD2	TRBJ2-1	TGTGCCAGCAGCCTTAGCGGGACCTACAATGAGCAGTTCTTC	CASSLSGTYNEQFF
TRBV6-1	NA	17	NA	TRBJ2-7	TGTGCCAGCAGTGGCCCCGGACTATCCCGTAACTCCTACGAGCAGTACTTC	CASSGPGLSRNSYEQYF
TRBV10-2	NA	15	NA	TRBJ1-1	TGCGCCAGCAGTGAGGACAGGTGGCTGAACACTGAAGCTTTCTTT	CASSEDRWLNTEAFF
TRBV3-1/TRBV3-2	NA	15	TRBD1	TRBJ1-4	TGTGCCAGCAGCCAATTAGACAGGGCGAATGAAAAACTGTTTTTT	CASSQLDRANEKLFF
TRBV5-6	NA	15	TRBD1	TRBJ2-7	TGTGCCAGCAGCAAGACAGGGGATTTTTCCTACGAGCAGTACTTC	CASSKTGDFSYEQYF
TRBV13	NA	17	NA	TRBJ2-6	TGTGCCAGCAGCCCACAGGAGATTTTCTCTGGGGCCAACGTCCTGACTTTC	CASSPQEIFSGANVLTF
TRBV27	NA	16	NA	TRBJ1-2	TGTGCCAGCAGTTTATTTCCCTCCAGGGTACCCTATGGCTACACCTTC	CASSLFPSRVPYGYTF
TRBV28	NA	13	NA	TRBJ2-7	TGTGCCAGCAGTTTGCGCAGAACCTACGAGCAGTACTTC	CASSLRRTYEQYF
TRBV3-1/TRBV3-2	NA	13	NA	TRBJ2-2	TGTGCCAGCAGCCAATTAGGCTCCGGGGAGCTGTTTTTT	CASSQLGSGELFF
TRBV5-1	NA	14	TRBD1	TRBJ2-3	TGCGCCAGCAGCCCCAGGGGGCAGTCAGATACGCAGTATTTT	CASSPRGQSDTQYF
TRBV28	NA	13	NA	TRBJ1-5	TGTGCCAGCGGACAGTATAGCAATCAGCCCCAGCATTTT	CASGQYSNQPQHF